This T cell receptor beta chain was recovered during a study of blood T cell repertoires in COVID-19 (dated by TCRdb to the early 2020s). About the full investigation: Samples from collaborators originated in the United States, Italy and Spain and spanned both the acute and convalescent phases of COVID-19. Samples were obtained from the ongoing ImmuneRACE study (first 160 participants) and from some 1,200 subjects provided by 6 global collaborators. The prospective study material was composed of cDNA or gDNA derived from T cells, B-cell-depleted T cells, or PBMCs. Deeply sampled blood TCRbeta repertoires from subjects exposed to, actively infected with, or recovered from COVID-19 were included in the dataset. The repertoires were released in a freely available public database meant as a resource for research on the immune response to SARS-CoV-2. Nearly every sample came with metadata listing a de-identified subject ID, COVID-19 status, age in years and sex. HLA class I and class II types, where available, came from metadata supplied by the sample provider rather than from assay-based typing. The investigation overall reported the following: How much clinical and demographic metadata was included differed by source and by participant, and the metadata was provided uncurated.

TCRbeta CDR3 regions were amplified from genomic DNA by means of the immunoSEQ Assay, a bias-controlled multiplex PCR. In the paper's pipeline: The number of nucleated cells in each sample was estimated from the amplification of reference gene primers within the assay. To quantify the absolute abundance of each unique TCRbeta CDR3 rearrangement, sequence reads were collapsed and filtered. For each sample, productive Simpson clonality was calculated as the square root of Simpson's diversity index over productive rearrangements. Imported from immuneACCESS, the table was reduced by TCRdb to in-frame sequences with V and J called. These copies leave out some clones; in studies compared against another copy, an unresolved V gene accounts for under half, and the cause of the remainder is not known. V, J and clone size are those of that table, while D and trimming were read from the DNA. The sample table contains roughly 150,000 clones; only one count was recorded for approximately 80% of them. The ten largest make up 1.6% of the sample.

Enrolling through a virtual design, the prospective study's participants ranged in age from roughly 18 to 95 years and lived across roughly 23 United States geographic areas. To assign participants to cohorts, the prospective study relied on clinical history that participants themselves reported in a screening survey and a study questionnaire. A participant counted as exposed if, within 2 weeks of entering the study, that participant had been in contact with someone who had a PCR-confirmed or clinician-diagnosed COVID-19 case. Each participant in the prospective study had whole blood, serum and a nasopharyngeal or oropharyngeal swab collected by mobile phlebotomists. Over an approximately 2-month period, participants in the prospective study had the option of providing additional blood draws and questionnaires. Prospective study blood samples were shipped either frozen or at room temperature before DNA extraction.

In regard to this clone: Its target antigen remains unknown. Within one base of it there is no much larger clone, and no base qualities were kept.

Unmatched junction bases come to 1, with V trimmed by 5 bases and J by 1 base. CDR1 and CDR2 are read off the germline V gene as MNHEY and SVGAGI. Inclusive of the bounding cysteine and phenylalanine, the CDR3 is 14 residues long. The CDR3 DNA has 42 bases and is translated from base 1. Sample: PBMCs or T cells enriched from blood (not recorded which). The TCR originated in a woman under 30 who had been exposed to COVID-19. The chain links TRBV6-5 with TRBJ2-2, with 7 junctional bases fitting TRBD1. CDR3 loop: CASSRQGNTGELFF. The nucleotide sequence reads TGTGCCAGCAGTCGACAGGGGAACACCGGGGAGCTGTTTTTT.